The 14 T cell receptor beta chains listed next were all sequenced from one sample in a study of Graves' ophthalmopathy and Graves' hyperthyroidism. RNA served as the template for amplifying TCR beta CDR3 regions. A first-round RT-PCR used HTBI primers, followed by a second-round multiplex PCR. One entry per CDR3 protein results from TCRdb running MiXCR on the multiplex PCR reads. This sample yields 500,000 to 700,000 distinct CDR3 sequences, of which about two fifths are seen a single time; 3.5% to 5% belongs to the top ten. The sequenced sample consisted of peripheral blood or thyroid tissue (not recorded which). The receptors originated from an adult man with Graves' hyperthyroidism.

In regard to this clonotype: A clone one base away is much larger, so this may be a read error. The J gene is TRBJ1-2, the V gene TRBV9, with D possibly TRBD1 on 5 matching bases. Germline V gene data show CDR1 as SGDLS and CDR2 as YYNGEE. The CDR3 has 16 residues. The CDR3 spells CASSPRPYRDHDGYIF. Here the CDR3 DNA reads TGTGCCAGCAGCCCCCGACCTTACCGGGACCATGATGGCTACATCTTC.

This clonotype was found a few times. The chain joins TRBV12-3 or TRBV12-4 to TRBJ2-2, with TRBD2 as a possible D gene (5 bases). CDR3 size: 16 residues. V was shortened by 2 bases and J by 4 bases, with 14 bases between the two germline ends. CDR3: CASSLSPSRSTGELFF. DNA of the CDR3: TGTGCCAGCAGTTTATCCCCTAGCAGGAGCACCGGGGAGCTGTTTTTT.

In its sample, this clonotype was seen many times. The chain combines TRBV2 with TRBJ1-5; unclear D gene. Germline V gene lookup returns CDR1 SNHLY and CDR2 FYNNEI. The CDR3 totals 17 residues. V lost 11 bases to trimming and J lost 1 base, with 24 bases between them. This CDR3 reads CASGSRRTPISNQPQHF. CDR3 bases: TGTGCCTCAGGAAGTAGACGGACTCCGATCAGCAATCAGCCCCAGCATTTT. The whole variable domain, remainder taken from reference TRBV2 and TRBJ1-5, is EPEVTQTPSHQVTQMGQEVILRCVPISNHLYFYWYRQILGQKVEFLVSFYNNEISEKSEIFDDQFSVERPDGSNFTLKIRSTKLEDSAMYFCASGSRRTPISNQPQHFGDGTRLSIL.

The chain employs TRBV11-3 and TRBJ1-1; a possible D gene is TRBD1 (5 bases). The CDR3 sequence is 13 residues long. V was trimmed by 7 bases and J by 4 bases, leaving 13 bases between them. Germline-derived CDR1 and CDR2 are SGHNT and YENEEA. CDR3 DNA sequence: TGTGCCAGCACCTCGGGGGGAGGCACTGAAGCTTTCTTT. As protein: CASTSGGGTEAFF. Combining the CDR3 with reference TRBV11-3 and TRBJ1-1 gives the whole variable domain EAGVVQSPRYKIIEKKQPVAFWCNPISGHNTLYWYLQNLGQGPELLIRYENEEAVDDSQLPKDRFSAERLKGVDSTLKIQPAELGDSAVYLCASTSGGGTEAFFGQGTRLTVV.

J is TRBJ1-5 and V is TRBV6-5; D perhaps matches TRBD1 (6 bases). The V end was cut by 6 bases, the J end by 2 bases, with 17 bases between. CDR3 length: 16 amino acids. Germline V gene lookup returns CDR1 MNHEY and CDR2 SVGAGI. This CDR3 reads CASRNLQGRGNQPQHF. CDR3 in DNA: TGTGCCAGCAGGAATCTTCAGGGGCGCGGCAATCAGCCCCAGCATTTT.

The chain has TRBV2 and TRBJ2-7, with a tentative D call TRBD2 (6 bases). With the DNA end fitting TRBJ2-1 better, the J assignment may be wrong. The germline V gene has CDR1 SNHLY and CDR2 FYNNEI. The CDR3 extends over 13 amino acids. CDR3 sequence: CASSAGTFNEQFF. CDR3 nucleotides: TGTGCCAGCAGCGCGGGGACCTTCAATGAGCAGTTCTTC.

The chain joins TRBV7-2 to TRBJ2-7; D perhaps matches TRBD2 (6 bases). Germline-derived CDR1 and CDR2 are SGHTA and FQGNSA. The CDR3 consists of 17 residues. V was trimmed by 7 bases and J by 7 bases, leaving 29 bases between them. Written as DNA, the CDR3 is TGTGCCAGCACCTTCAACCCGCCCGGGACTTGGGCCGGGGAGCAGTACTTC. Translation gives CASTFNPPGTWAGEQYF.

This clonotype came up many times. J is TRBJ2-5 and V is TRBV6-5, with D possibly being TRBD2 (6 bases). Germline CDR1 is MNHEY and CDR2 is SVGAGI. This CDR3 region has 15 residues. V gave up 6 bases and J gave up 5 bases, with 19 bases separating them. Here the CDR3 reads CASSLRLDRVETQYF. CDR3 nucleotides: TGTGCCAGCAGCCTCAGACTAGATCGGGTGGAGACCCAGTACTTC.

To note about this clonotype: A read error may be the cause here, since a much bigger clone is one base away. The chain employs TRBV7-2 and TRBJ2-3; D may be TRBD2 (6 bases). Germline CDR1 reads SGHTA; CDR2 reads FQGNSA. The CDR3 length is 13 residues. DNA for the CDR3: TGTGCCGGCAGCTTAGCGGTGACAGATACGCAGTATTTT. Encoded protein: CAGSLAVTDTQYF.

This clonotype was detected ten times or more. The chain couples TRBV19 to TRBJ1-5; 8 nucleotides match TRBD1. V lost 7 bases to trimming and J lost 2 bases; unmatched junction nucleotides: 7. CDR3 length equals 15 residues. CDR1 and CDR2 (germline): LNHDA, SQIVND (reference sequence). DNA for the CDR3: TGTGCCAGTACCACACCGACAGGGGGCAATCAGCCCCAGCATTTT. Translated, it gives CASTTPTGGNQPQHF.

In this sample, this clonotype turned up many times. This sequence joins TRBV5-1 and TRBJ2-2; 14 nucleotides align to TRBD2. This CDR3 contains 18 residues. The ends lost 3 bases at V and 6 bases at J; junction bases unmatched: 10. Germline-derived CDR1 and CDR2 are SGHRS and YFSETQ. The CDR3 loop reads CASSSLGRTSGRSGELFF. The CDR3 DNA reads TGCGCCAGCAGCTCCTTGGGCCGGACTAGCGGGAGGTCCGGGGAGCTGTTTTTT.

The table lists this clonotype with many counts. In DNA, the CDR3 is TGCAGCGCCCCAGGGAGGGATGGCTACACCTTC. Protein sequence: CSAPGRDGYTF. The chain carries TRBV29-1 and TRBJ1-2; possible D gene TRBD1, 5 bases. V gave up 7 bases and J gave up 6 bases, with 12 bases separating them. Germline V gene data show CDR1 as SQVTM and CDR2 as ANQGSEA. This CDR3 region has 11 residues.

Concerning this clonotype itself: A read error may produce the germline difference seen at one junction end. The rearrangement links TRBV7-8 to TRBJ2-5; 16 bases agree with TRBD2. Germline-derived CDR1 and CDR2 are SGHVS and FQNEAQ. CDR3 length: 20 amino acids. The CDR3 loop reads CASSLEGLAGGPLLQEAQYF. In DNA form, the CDR3 reads TGCGCCAGCAGCTTGGAGGGACTAGCGGGAGGGCCTCTGTTGCAAGAGGCCCAGTACTTC.

Details on this clonotype: A clone one base away is much larger, so this may be a read error. The chain carries TRBV5-1 and TRBJ2-5, with 8 bases that match TRBD1. Germline V lookup: CDR1 SGHRS, CDR2 YFSETQ. With 4 bases clipped from V and 1 base from J, the junction kept 6 bases outside the gene matches. The CDR3 sequence is 15 residues long. CDR3 bases: TGCGCCAGCAGCAGGGACAGGAGATGCCAAGAGACCCAGTACTTC. This translates into CASSRDRRCQETQYF.